This T cell receptor beta chain derives from a study of PD-L1 blockade in urothelial cancer. Time point noted: pretreatment peripheral blood. Some clones are missing from TCRdb's copy, which holds only in-frame ones; the method was immunoSEQ multiplex PCR. Among 35,000 to 40,000 clones, roughly 80% were seen once, and the ten largest hold about 6.8%. Trimming stripped 4 bases from V and 10 bases from J, with 7 bases between. CDR3 length: 11 amino acids. Germline-derived CDR1 and CDR2 are MDHEN and SYDVKM. Sequencing used PBMCs, obtained around atezolizumab (anti-PD-L1) treatment. This receptor was obtained from a man between 60 and 70 years old with urothelial cancer. The chain couples TRBV28 to TRBJ1-4; D call uncertain. The CDR3 loop is CASSSSGKLFF. CDR3 nucleotides: TGTGCCAGCAGTTCCAGTGGAAAACTGTTTTTT.